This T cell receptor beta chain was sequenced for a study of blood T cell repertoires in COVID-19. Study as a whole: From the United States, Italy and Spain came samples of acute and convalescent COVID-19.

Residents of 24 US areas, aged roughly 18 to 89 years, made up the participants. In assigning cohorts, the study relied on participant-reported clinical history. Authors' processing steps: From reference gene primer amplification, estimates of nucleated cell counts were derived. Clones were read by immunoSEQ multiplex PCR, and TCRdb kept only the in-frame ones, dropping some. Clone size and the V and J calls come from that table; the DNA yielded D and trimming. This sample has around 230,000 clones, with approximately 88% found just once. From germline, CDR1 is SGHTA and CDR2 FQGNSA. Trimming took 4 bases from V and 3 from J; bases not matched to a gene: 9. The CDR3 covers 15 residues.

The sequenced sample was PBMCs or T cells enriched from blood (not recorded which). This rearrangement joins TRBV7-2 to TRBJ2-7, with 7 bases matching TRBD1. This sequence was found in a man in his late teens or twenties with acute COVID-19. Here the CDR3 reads CASSSEAGTVYEQYF. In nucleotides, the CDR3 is TGTGCCAGCAGCTCTGAGGCCGGGACAGTCTACGAGCAGTACTTC.